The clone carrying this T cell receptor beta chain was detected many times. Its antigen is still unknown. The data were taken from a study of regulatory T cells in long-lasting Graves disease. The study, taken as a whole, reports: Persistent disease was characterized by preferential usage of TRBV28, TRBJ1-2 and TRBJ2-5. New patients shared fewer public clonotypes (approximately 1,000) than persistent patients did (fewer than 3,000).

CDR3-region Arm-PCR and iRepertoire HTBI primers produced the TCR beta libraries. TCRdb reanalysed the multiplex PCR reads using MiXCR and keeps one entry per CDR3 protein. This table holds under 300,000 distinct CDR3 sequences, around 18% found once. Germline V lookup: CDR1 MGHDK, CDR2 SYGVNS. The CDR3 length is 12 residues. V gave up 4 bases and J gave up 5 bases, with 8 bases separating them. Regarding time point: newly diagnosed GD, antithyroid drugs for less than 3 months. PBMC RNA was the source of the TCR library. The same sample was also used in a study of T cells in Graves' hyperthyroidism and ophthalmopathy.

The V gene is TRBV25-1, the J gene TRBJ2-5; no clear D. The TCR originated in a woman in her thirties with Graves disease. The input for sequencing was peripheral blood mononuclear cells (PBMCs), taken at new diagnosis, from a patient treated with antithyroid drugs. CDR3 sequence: CASSVRYETQYF. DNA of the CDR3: TGTGCCAGCAGTGTCCGTTACGAGACCCAGTACTTC.